This record concerns one TCR beta chain sequence. This specimen belongs to a study of control samples from healthy donors and cancer patients. V was trimmed by 3 bases and J by 3 bases, leaving 8 bases between them. Per germline, CDR1 SGHTA and CDR2 FQGTGA. The CDR3 runs 13 residues. The repertoire was sequenced with immunoSEQ multiplex PCR; TCRdb's copy has only in-frame clones and lacks some. The top ten clones hold 3.4% of a sample with 90,000 to 150,000 clones, approximately 88% of them seen once. V and J are TRBV7-3 and TRBJ1-1; D unclear. Sequencing used blood. The receptor was isolated from a man aged 35-49 years in good health. CDR3 in amino acids: CASSLFRDTEAFF. CDR3 in DNA: TGTGCCAGCAGCTTGTTCCGGGACACTGAAGCTTTCTTT.